The T cell receptor beta chain described here comes from a study of preoperative IRX-2 immunotherapy in early breast cancer. Treatment reported: preoperative locoregional IRX-2 cytokine immunotherapy. Preoperative locoregional IRX-2 cytokine immunotherapy was tested in the phase Ib source study. Libraries were prepared by immunoSEQ multiplex PCR; TCRdb keeps only in-frame clonotypes and omits some of them. In the table there are under 25,000 clones, 95% of which are singletons. V lost 8 bases and J lost 6; bases outside the gene matches: 14. Germline lookup yields CDR1 MGHRA and CDR2 YSYEKL. There are 15 residues in the CDR3.

This specimen was tumor tissue, taken after IRX-2 immunotherapy. The V gene is TRBV4-1, the J gene TRBJ1-2; 8 positions agree with TRBD1. This receptor was taken from a human donor with breast cancer. CDR3 sequence: CASRPFGTRGHGYTF. In DNA form, the CDR3 reads TGCGCCAGCCGACCTTTTGGGACCAGGGGGCATGGCTACACCTTC.